The rows below give T cell receptor beta chains drawn from one sample of a study of molecular identifiers for immune sequencing clone quantification. One entry per CDR3 protein, called by TCRdb with MiXCR from the PCR reads. The sample includes 250,000 to 350,000 distinct CDR3 sequences, 20% to 25% of them seen just once. Sequencing used naive CD8+ T cells from blood, with Jurkat cell RNA spiked in. The receptors here all came from a human donor in good health. Some libraries in this study had Jurkat cell RNA spiked in. CDR3s include the opening cysteine and the closing phenylalanine or tryptophan. Each record gives: clone size, V gene, D gene, J gene, CDR3 protein, CDR3 DNA. The D gene is left open where the match is weak. For some rows the clone size is stated as once, few or many, or as a class when expanded; others skip it.

clone_size: many; v_call: TRBV12-5; d_call: NA; j_call: TRBJ1-1; cdr3_aa: CASGLNEGTEAFF; cdr3_nt: TGTGCTAGTGGTTTGAATGAGGGCACTGAAGCTTTCTTT
clone_size: many; v_call: TRBV2; d_call: TRBD1; j_call: TRBJ2-2; cdr3_aa: CARGQGNTGELFF; cdr3_nt: TGTGCCAGAGGACAGGGAAACACCGGGGAGCTGTTTTTT
clone_size: many; v_call: TRBV27; d_call: NA; j_call: TRBJ1-5; cdr3_aa: CASSLAGVQPQHF; cdr3_nt: TGTGCCAGCAGCTTGGCAGGGGTCCAGCCCCAGCATTTT
clone_size: NA; v_call: TRBV7-9; d_call: TRBD2; j_call: TRBJ2-7; cdr3_aa: CASTLGLAGGNSYEQYF; cdr3_nt: TGTGCCAGCACCCTTGGCCTAGCGGGAGGAAACTCCTACGAGCAGTACTTC
clone_size: many; v_call: TRBV23-1; d_call: NA; j_call: TRBJ2-1; cdr3_aa: CASSQGAAGVSYNEQFF; cdr3_nt: TGCGCCAGCAGTCAAGGAGCGGCAGGGGTCTCGTACAATGAGCAGTTCTTC
clone_size: many; v_call: TRBV4-1; d_call: NA; j_call: TRBJ1-6; cdr3_aa: CASSQLPRLESSYNSPLHF; cdr3_nt: TGCGCCAGCAGCCAATTACCTCGGCTAGAGAGCTCCTATAATTCACCCCTCCACTTT
clone_size: many; v_call: TRBV7-9; d_call: NA; j_call: TRBJ2-3; cdr3_aa: CASSLGTENTQYF; cdr3_nt: TGTGCCAGCAGCTTAGGGACAGAAAATACGCAGTATTTT
clone_size: many; v_call: TRBV5-6; d_call: NA; j_call: TRBJ2-4; cdr3_aa: CASSSRQESKNIQYF; cdr3_nt: TGTGCCAGCAGCTCTCGACAGGAGAGCAAAAACATTCAGTACTTC
clone_size: few; v_call: TRBV9; d_call: TRBD2; j_call: TRBJ2-7; cdr3_aa: CASSPSGGTYEQYF; cdr3_nt: TGTGCCAGCAGCCCTAGCGGGGGGACCTACGAGCAGTACTTC
clone_size: few; v_call: TRBV29-1; d_call: NA; j_call: TRBJ2-3; cdr3_aa: CSVVPVPLGTDTQYF; cdr3_nt: TGCAGCGTTGTCCCGGTGCCCCTGGGGACAGATACGCAGTATTTT
clone_size: many; v_call: TRBV20-1; d_call: NA; j_call: TRBJ2-2; cdr3_aa: CSARDLTQSNTGELFF; cdr3_nt: TGCAGTGCTAGAGATCTGACCCAATCGAACACCGGGGAGCTGTTTTTT
clone_size: many; v_call: TRBV11-2; d_call: NA; j_call: TRBJ2-5; cdr3_aa: CASSLTSVQETQYF; cdr3_nt: TGTGCCAGCAGCTTAACAAGCGTCCAAGAGACCCAGTACTTC
clone_size: many; v_call: TRBV20-1; d_call: TRBD1; j_call: TRBJ2-3; cdr3_aa: CSATMGDRVPDTQYF; cdr3_nt: TGCAGTGCTACGATGGGGGACAGGGTGCCAGATACGCAGTATTTT
clone_size: few; v_call: TRBV18; d_call: NA; j_call: TRBJ2-1; cdr3_aa: CASGPSYNEQFF; cdr3_nt: TGTGCCAGCGGGCCGTCCTACAATGAGCAGTTCTTC
clone_size: many; v_call: TRBV7-2; d_call: TRBD2; j_call: TRBJ2-1; cdr3_aa: CASSNGLVLFF; cdr3_nt: TGTGCCAGCAGCAACGGACTAGTTCTGTTCTTC
clone_size: NA; v_call: TRBV7-9; d_call: NA; j_call: TRBJ2-1; cdr3_aa: CASSPANYNGQFF; cdr3_nt: TGTGCCAGCAGTCCCGCGAACTACAATGGGCAGTTCTTC
clone_size: many; v_call: TRBV19; d_call: NA; j_call: TRBJ2-6; cdr3_aa: CASSMAGYGANVLTF; cdr3_nt: TGTGCCAGTAGTATGGCGGGGTATGGGGCCAACGTCCTGACTTTC
clone_size: NA; v_call: TRBV6-2/TRBV6-3; d_call: TRBD1; j_call: TRBJ2-7; cdr3_aa: CASRQGRRLYEQYF; cdr3_nt: TGTGCCAGCAGACAGGGGCGCCGCCTATACGAGCAGTACTTC
clone_size: many; v_call: TRBV12-3/TRBV12-4; d_call: TRBD1; j_call: TRBJ1-5; cdr3_aa: CASRSGQGYNGNQPQHF; cdr3_nt: TGTGCCAGCAGGTCTGGACAGGGCTACAACGGCAATCAGCCCCAGCATTTT
clone_size: many; v_call: TRBV12-3/TRBV12-4; d_call: TRBD2; j_call: TRBJ2-5; cdr3_aa: CASSLYRGLAGEETQYF; cdr3_nt: TGTGCCAGCAGTCTTTATAGGGGACTAGCGGGGGAAGAGACCCAGTACTTC
clone_size: few; v_call: TRBV4-3; d_call: TRBD2; j_call: TRBJ2-1; cdr3_aa: CASSQEGGAGLGGDEQFF; cdr3_nt: TGCGCCAGCAGCCAAGAAGGAGGGGCGGGATTGGGGGGGGATGAGCAGTTCTTC
clone_size: NA; v_call: TRBV11-2; d_call: TRBD1; j_call: TRBJ2-2; cdr3_aa: CASSLDRDRNTGELFF; cdr3_nt: TGTGCCAGCAGCTTAGACCGGGACAGGAACACCGGGGAGCTGTTTTTT
clone_size: NA; v_call: TRBV5-1; d_call: NA; j_call: TRBJ1-6; cdr3_aa: CASSLGGSSPLHF; cdr3_nt: TGCGCCAGCAGCTTAGGGGGTAGTTCACCCCTCCACTTT
clone_size: many; v_call: TRBV5-4; d_call: TRBD2; j_call: TRBJ2-1; cdr3_aa: CASSPGLAPNEQFF; cdr3_nt: TGTGCCAGCAGCCCGGGACTAGCGCCTAATGAGCAGTTCTTC
clone_size: NA; v_call: TRBV20-1; d_call: NA; j_call: TRBJ2-7; cdr3_aa: CSARDRLISSDEQYF; cdr3_nt: TGCAGTGCTAGAGACAGACTTATAAGCAGCGACGAGCAGTACTTC
clone_size: many; v_call: TRBV6-5; d_call: NA; j_call: TRBJ1-1; cdr3_aa: CASGPGPRTEAFF; cdr3_nt: TGTGCCAGCGGACCGGGGCCCAGGACTGAAGCTTTCTTT
clone_size: many; v_call: TRBV5-6; d_call: NA; j_call: TRBJ2-2; cdr3_aa: CASSWTENTGELFF; cdr3_nt: TGTGCCAGCAGCTGGACAGAAAACACCGGGGAGCTGTTTTTT
clone_size: few; v_call: TRBV7-9; d_call: NA; j_call: TRBJ1-2; cdr3_aa: CASSLGLQSYTF; cdr3_nt: TGTGCCAGCAGCTTAGGTTTACAGAGCTACACCTTC
clone_size: NA; v_call: TRBV7-8; d_call: NA; j_call: TRBJ2-7; cdr3_aa: CASSLVAGIYEQYF; cdr3_nt: TGTGCCAGCAGCTTAGTGGCAGGGATCTATGAGCAGTACTTC
clone_size: NA; v_call: TRBV13; d_call: NA; j_call: TRBJ1-1; cdr3_aa: CASSSPTADTEAFF; cdr3_nt: TGTGCCAGCAGCTCTCCGACTGCGGACACTGAAGCTTTCTTT
clone_size: many; v_call: TRBV20-1; d_call: TRBD2; j_call: TRBJ2-7; cdr3_aa: CSARVLAGNYEQYF; cdr3_nt: TGCAGTGCTAGGGTACTAGCGGGAAACTACGAGCAGTACTTC
clone_size: NA; v_call: TRBV12-3/TRBV12-4; d_call: NA; j_call: TRBJ2-1; cdr3_aa: CASSLGPEDEQFF; cdr3_nt: TGTGCCAGCAGTTTAGGACCCGAGGATGAGCAGTTCTTC
clone_size: many; v_call: TRBV4-3; d_call: NA; j_call: TRBJ1-5; cdr3_aa: CASSSDSHSNQPQHF; cdr3_nt: TGCGCCAGCAGCTCGGACAGCCACAGCAATCAGCCCCAGCATTTT
clone_size: NA; v_call: TRBV7-6; d_call: TRBD2; j_call: TRBJ2-5; cdr3_aa: CASSLRTRKGPETQYF; cdr3_nt: TGTGCCAGCAGCCTTAGGACTAGGAAGGGCCCAGAGACCCAGTACTTC
clone_size: many; v_call: TRBV20-1; d_call: TRBD2; j_call: TRBJ2-3; cdr3_aa: CSAPVGAGGPVTDTQYF; cdr3_nt: TGCAGTGCTCCCGTAGGAGCGGGGGGGCCGGTCACAGATACGCAGTATTTT
clone_size: NA; v_call: TRBV20-1; d_call: NA; j_call: TRBJ2-1; cdr3_aa: CSVWLRTSSAGGGNEQFF; cdr3_nt: TGCAGTGTTTGGTTACGTACGTCGTCAGCGGGTGGAGGCAATGAGCAGTTCTTC
clone_size: many; v_call: TRBV5-1; d_call: NA; j_call: TRBJ1-2; cdr3_aa: CASGLMGTDLYGYTF; cdr3_nt: TGCGCCAGCGGACTCATGGGGACGGACCTGTATGGCTACACCTTC
clone_size: NA; v_call: TRBV29-1; d_call: NA; j_call: TRBJ2-2; cdr3_aa: CSVTDRYAGELFF; cdr3_nt: TGCAGCGTCACCGACAGGTACGCCGGGGAGCTGTTTTTT
clone_size: once; v_call: TRBV7-9; d_call: TRBD1; j_call: TRBJ2-5; cdr3_aa: CASNLKSGTGFPETQYF; cdr3_nt: TGTGCCAGCAACCTAAAAAGCGGGACAGGGTTTCCGGAGACCCAGTACTTC
clone_size: many; v_call: TRBV9; d_call: TRBD1; j_call: TRBJ2-5; cdr3_aa: CASSPGQGLETQYF; cdr3_nt: TGTGCCAGCAGCCCGGGACAGGGCCTTGAGACCCAGTACTTC
clone_size: NA; v_call: TRBV12-3/TRBV12-4; d_call: NA; j_call: TRBJ2-2; cdr3_aa: CASSPLPTPGELVF; cdr3_nt: TGTGCCAGCAGTCCTCTCCCGACCCCCGGGGAGCTGGTTTTT
clone_size: many; v_call: TRBV28; d_call: NA; j_call: TRBJ2-7; cdr3_aa: CASSLPRDNTYEQYF; cdr3_nt: TGTGCCAGCAGTTTACCCCGGGACAATACCTACGAGCAGTACTTC
clone_size: NA; v_call: TRBV12-2; d_call: NA; j_call: TRBJ2-1; cdr3_aa: CASRSPSGSSGEQFF; cdr3_nt: TGTGCAAGTCGCTCACCTAGCGGGAGCTCTGGTGAGCAGTTCTTC
clone_size: NA; v_call: TRBV6-5; d_call: TRBD1; j_call: TRBJ1-6; cdr3_aa: CASSYSPTGTDNSPLRF; cdr3_nt: TGTGCCAGCAGTTACTCGCCTACCGGGACAGATAATTCACCCCTCCGCTTT
clone_size: many; v_call: TRBV5-6; d_call: NA; j_call: TRBJ2-7; cdr3_aa: CASSLPVPYEQYF; cdr3_nt: TGTGCCAGCAGCTTGCCCGTCCCCTACGAGCAGTACTTC
clone_size: many; v_call: TRBV6-5; d_call: NA; j_call: TRBJ1-5; cdr3_aa: CASSATLGGQPQHF; cdr3_nt: TGTGCCAGCAGTGCGACACTCGGAGGTCAGCCCCAGCATTTT
clone_size: many; v_call: TRBV24-1; d_call: NA; j_call: TRBJ2-5; cdr3_aa: CATSDLQETQYF; cdr3_nt: TGTGCCACCAGTGACCTCCAAGAGACCCAGTACTTC
clone_size: NA; v_call: TRBV4-3; d_call: NA; j_call: TRBJ2-6; cdr3_aa: CASSPREYGSSGANVQTF; cdr3_nt: TGCGCCAGCAGCCCCCGCGAATACGGATCATCTGGGGCCAACGTCCAGACTTTC
clone_size: many; v_call: TRBV6-2/TRBV6-3; d_call: NA; j_call: TRBJ2-3; cdr3_aa: CASSPGDGSADTQYF; cdr3_nt: TGTGCCAGCAGTCCAGGGGATGGTTCGGCAGATACGCAGTATTTT
clone_size: few; v_call: TRBV27; d_call: NA; j_call: TRBJ2-3; cdr3_aa: CASSSIGDSSTDTQYF; cdr3_nt: TGTGCCAGCAGTTCCATCGGGGACTCCTCCACAGATACGCAGTATTTT
clone_size: many; v_call: TRBV29-1; d_call: NA; j_call: TRBJ2-2; cdr3_aa: CSVESGYTGELFF; cdr3_nt: TGCAGCGTTGAATCTGGGTACACCGGGGAGCTGTTTTTT
clone_size: few; v_call: TRBV7-2; d_call: NA; j_call: TRBJ2-2; cdr3_aa: CASSWRANTGELFF; cdr3_nt: TGTGCCAGCAGCTGGCGGGCGAACACCGGGGAGCTGTTTTTT
clone_size: many; v_call: TRBV7-9; d_call: NA; j_call: TRBJ2-3; cdr3_aa: CASSPLSWEGTDTQYF; cdr3_nt: TGTGCCAGCAGCCCATTATCATGGGAGGGCACAGATACGCAGTATTTT